These 23 T cell receptor beta chains share one sample of origin, sequenced in a study of response to subunit inactivated influenza vaccine. MiXCR, applied by TCRdb to the RT-PCR reads, yields one record per CDR3 protein. The table records 450,000 to 600,000 distinct CDR3 sequences, around 7.9% of them present only once. This specimen was PBMCs from blood, taken 23 to 25 months after vaccination. These receptors came from a man aged 50 to 69 who received an inactivated influenza vaccine.

Details on this clonotype: With a much larger clone just one base away, this may be a read error. This CDR3 is CSACRGSSFRTETQYF. The CDR3 DNA reads as TGCAGTGCCTGCCGCGGGAGTTCGTTTCGTACAGAGACCCAGTACTTC. The chain recombines TRBV20-1 with TRBJ2-5; 7 bases match TRBD2. Germline values: CDR1 DFQATT, CDR2 SNEGSKA (reference sequence). The J segment lost 4 bases and the V segment lost 6 bases, leaving 17 bases of the junction unmatched. This CDR3 comprises 16 residues.

This clonotype was found a few times. The CDR3 reads CASSQGPSEKLFF. The CDR3, as DNA: TGTGCCAGCAGCCAGGGACCGAGTGAAAAACTGTTTTTT. V and J are TRBV12-3 or TRBV12-4 and TRBJ1-4, with a possible D match to TRBD1 (5 bases). V was clipped by 6 bases and J by 7 bases, with 12 bases between them. The CDR3 sequence is 13 residues long.

This clonotype occurred many times. The rearrangement links TRBV28 to TRBJ1-1, with 10 bases that match TRBD1. The CDR3 is 14 residues long. Germline lookup yields CDR1 MDHEN and CDR2 SYDVKM. With 4 bases clipped from V and 3 bases from J, the junction kept 2 bases outside the gene matches. The CDR3 loop is CASSSGQGDTEAFF. The CDR3 region has the DNA TGTGCCAGCAGTTCCGGACAGGGGGACACTGAAGCTTTCTTT.

Here the CDR3 reads CASSLSQGPSYEQYF. The DNA of the CDR3 is TGTGCCAGCAGCTTATCCCAGGGGCCCTCCTACGAGCAGTACTTC. The chain joins TRBV11-2 to TRBJ2-7; tentative D call: TRBD1 (6 bases). Germline V lookup: CDR1 SGHAT, CDR2 FQNNGV. The CDR3 runs to 15 residues. Trimming removed 2 bases at V and 0 bases at J, with 11 bases between.

This clonotype was detected a few times. The rearrangement links TRBV5-5 to TRBJ1-5; 12 positions agree with TRBD1. V shed 5 bases, J shed 1 base, and the junction held 10 bases outside the gene matches. Germline CDR1 SGHKS, CDR2 YYEKEE (reference sequence). This CDR3 is built from 18 residues. CDR3 in amino acids: CASSSTGTGGLSNQPQHF. CDR3 coding DNA: TGTGCCAGCAGTTCCACCGGGACAGGGGGCTTGAGCAATCAGCCCCAGCATTTT.

This clonotype was seen many times. The gene calls are TRBV11-1 and TRBJ2-4; maybe TRBD1 (6 bases). V shed 5 bases and J shed 1 base, with 24 bases lying between them. Germline values: CDR1 SGHAT, CDR2 FQDESV (reference sequence). This CDR3 is 19 amino acids long. This CDR3 is CASSPAINSQGRAKNIQYF. The CDR3 DNA sequence: TGTGCCAGCAGCCCAGCGATCAATTCACAGGGAAGGGCCAAAAACATTCAGTACTTC.

Only a few counts were recorded for this clonotype. The chain is built from TRBV19 and TRBJ2-1; D is unresolved. The germline gives CDR1 LNHDA, CDR2 SQIVND (reference sequence). Trimming removed 4 bases from V and 6 bases from J, with 19 bases in between. The CDR3 length is 16 residues. The CDR3 reads CASSTGYGGSINEQFF. The DNA of the CDR3 is TGTGCCAGTAGTACAGGTTACGGTGGAAGTATCAATGAGCAGTTCTTC.

This clonotype was seen only a few times. This rearrangement joins TRBV2 to TRBJ2-1; a weak D match, TRBD2 (5 bases). This CDR3 comprises 13 residues. V was shortened by 10 bases and J by 6 bases, with 16 bases between the two germline ends. The germline V gene encodes CDR1 SNHLY and CDR2 FYNNEI. This CDR3 is CANTDWELNEQFF. CDR3 bases: TGTGCCAACACGGACTGGGAACTCAATGAGCAGTTCTTC.

The CDR3 sequence is CASSQPSWEQFF. The CDR3 DNA sequence: TGTGCCAGCAGCCAACCTAGTTGGGAGCAGTTCTTC. J is TRBJ2-1 and V is TRBV11-1; D ambiguous. Germline-derived CDR1 and CDR2 are SGHAT and FQDESV (reference sequence). Trimming left V 5 bases short and J 10 bases short, with 12 bases between. The CDR3 loop spans 12 amino acids.

This clonotype was seen only a few times. The chain combines TRBV6-5 with TRBJ1-3; D uncertain. Looked up from germline, CDR1 is MNHEY and CDR2 is SVGAGI. V shed 2 bases and J shed 2 bases, with 19 bases lying between them. The CDR3 spans 18 residues. The CDR3 DNA reads TGTGCCAGCAGTTACAAACAAAGCGTGTCCGACGCTGGAAACACCATATATTTT. Translation: CASSYKQSVSDAGNTIYF.

The chain links TRBV7-2 to TRBJ1-2, with D unresolved. The CDR3 is 15 residues long. The V gene's germline CDR1 is SGHTA and CDR2 FQGNSA. The V end lost 1 base, the J end lost 3 bases, and 12 bases lay between the germline ends. The CDR3 protein is CASSLGGGQDYGYTF. The CDR3 DNA reads TGTGCCAGCAGCTTAGGAGGCGGGCAAGACTATGGCTACACCTTC.

The V gene is TRBV28, the J gene TRBJ2-5; the match to TRBD2 covers 7 bases. The germline V gene encodes CDR1 MDHEN and CDR2 SYDVKM. The CDR3 is 16 residues long. The V and J ends lost 5 bases and 4 bases, in that order; junction bases with no gene match: 13. The CDR3 DNA follows: TGTGCCAGCAGTACCGACGACAGCGGGATGTCAGAGACCCAGTACTTC. Amino acid sequence: CASSTDDSGMSETQYF.

Many counts were recorded for this clonotype. This rearrangement joins TRBV14 to TRBJ2-7; D gene unclear. Germline V lookup: CDR1 SGHDN, CDR2 FVKESK. Trimming took off 0 bases at V and 3 bases at J, with 12 bases between the two ends. The CDR3 length is 15 residues. This CDR3 reads CASSQESGRVYEQYF. The CDR3 DNA reads TGTGCCAGCAGCCAAGAATCGGGTCGAGTCTACGAGCAGTACTTC.

Many counts were recorded for this clonotype. The CDR3 spells CASSQEGTAYNEQFF. Written as DNA, the CDR3 is TGTGCCAGCAGCCAAGAAGGGACAGCCTACAATGAGCAGTTCTTC. This chain links TRBV3-1 with TRBJ2-1; TRBD1 aligns across 7 bases. The CDR3 contains 15 residues. The germline CDR1 and CDR2 sequences are LGHDT and YNNKEL (reference sequence). The junction had 1 base not matched to a gene; V was cut back by 0 bases and J by 2 bases.

This clonotype was counted at least ten times. CDR3 residues: CSASGGPQETQYF. Here the CDR3 DNA reads TGCAGCGCATCAGGAGGCCCCCAAGAGACCCAGTACTTC. V and J are TRBV29-1 and TRBJ2-5, with D perhaps TRBD2 (5 bases). Trimming took off 7 bases at V and 1 base at J, with 13 bases between the two ends. This CDR3 has 13 amino acids. Germline V lookup: CDR1 SQVTM, CDR2 ANQGSEA.

This clonotype came up a few times. The rearrangement links TRBV28 to TRBJ2-1; 10 bases are a match to TRBD1. The V gene's germline CDR1 is MDHEN and CDR2 SYDVKM. The CDR3 loop spans 16 amino acids. Germline trimming cut 6 bases from V and 8 bases from J; bases unmatched to any gene: 13. The CDR3 coding sequence is TGTGCCAGCAGGTCCTCGGGACAGGGGAGGTGGGATGAGCAGTTCTTC. Translating gives CASRSSGQGRWDEQFF.

There are a few counts of this clonotype. The J gene is TRBJ1-4, the V gene TRBV7-9; D unresolved. Trimming shortened V by 1 base and J by 5 bases, and 14 bases separated the two germline ends. The CDR3 is made up of 16 amino acids. From germline, CDR1 is SEHNR and CDR2 FQNEAQ (reference sequence). For the CDR3, the DNA is TGTGCCAGCAGCTTAGATGAATCTGGACTCAATGAAAAACTGTTTTTT. Amino acid sequence: CASSLDESGLNEKLFF.

V and J are TRBV7-8 and TRBJ1-1; no reliable D call. This CDR3 is built from 16 residues. The germline gives CDR1 SGHVS, CDR2 FQNEAQ. V gave up 0 bases and J gave up 0 bases, with 11 bases separating them. This CDR3 reads CASSLAEGYLNTEAFF. The CDR3 DNA reads TGTGCCAGCAGCTTAGCGGAGGGTTATTTGAACACTGAAGCTTTCTTT.

In this sample, this clonotype turned up a few times. The genes are TRBV12-3 or TRBV12-4 and TRBJ1-1, with D possibly TRBD1 on 5 matching bases. The CDR3 covers 16 residues. V was trimmed by 4 bases and J by 7 bases, leaving 22 bases between them. For the CDR3, the DNA is TGTGCCAGCAGTTCCCCACGGGGCAGGGCGAGTTATGAAGCTTTCTTT. Translation gives CASSSPRGRASYEAFF.

This clonotype has a count of ten or more. The rearrangement joins TRBV20-1 to TRBJ2-7; D possibly matches TRBD1 or TRBD2 (5 bases each). CDR1 and CDR2 from the germline V gene are DFQATT and SNEGSKA (reference sequence). V lost 4 bases and J lost 7, with 26 bases in between. The CDR3 extends over 16 amino acids. The CDR3 reads CSAIGLRDGVFREQYF. CDR3 DNA: TGCAGTGCTATAGGACTCCGGGACGGAGTTTTTCGTGAGCAGTACTTC.

CDR3 in DNA: TGTGCCTGGAGTGTAATGACTAGCACAGATACGCAGTATTTT. Protein sequence: CAWSVMTSTDTQYF. The V gene is TRBV30, the J gene TRBJ2-3, with no clear D. The V end lost 0 bases, the J end lost 0 bases, and 7 bases lay between the germline ends. The CDR3 is made up of 14 amino acids. CDR1 is GTSNPN, CDR2 SVGIG, per germline (reference sequence).

Ten or more counts support this clonotype. The rearrangement uses TRBV4-3 and TRBJ1-2; D gene unclear. The CDR3 extends over 15 amino acids. The germline V gene encodes CDR1 LGHNA and CDR2 YSLEER. V was clipped by 1 base and J by 3 bases, with 12 bases between them. The CDR3 sequence: CASSQVLHGDYGYTF. CDR3 in DNA: TGCGCCAGCAGCCAAGTGCTACACGGAGACTATGGCTACACCTTC.

The chain is built from TRBV15 and TRBJ2-1; D gene uncertain. The CDR3 has 12 residues. Germline values: CDR1 LNHNV, CDR2 YYDKDF (reference sequence). Trimming cost V 0 bases and J 13 bases, with 10 bases left between them. CDR3 region: CATSRDFGLQFF. Here the CDR3 DNA reads TGTGCCACCAGCAGAGATTTCGGTTTACAGTTCTTC.